Sequencing of this T cell receptor (beta chain) was carried out in a study of chemoradiotherapy in HPV16-positive cancers. In the study overall: Candidate HPV-specific clones and shared TCR motifs came from a couple of HPV16-positive patients.

Findings and limits, study-wide: During treatment, candidate HPV-specific clones and E7-related motifs expanded in tumor. HPV-responsive T-cell expansion during chemoradiotherapy was linked to improved recurrence-free survival in HPV16-positive patients.

Repeated repertoire sampling spanned the course of chemoradiotherapy. TCRdb's table, derived via immunoSEQ multiplex PCR, lists solely in-frame clones and lacks some. The table shows about 3,000 clones, with approximately 86% occurring only once. This clone was seen once. What it recognizes is unknown. There are 12 residues in the CDR3. Germline V lookup: CDR1 MDHEN, CDR2 SYDVKM. J was trimmed by 8 bases and V by 2 bases; bases with no gene match: 1. The clonotype originates from a human donor with HPV-associated anogenital cancer. The chain uses TRBV28 and TRBJ1-2; 8 positions agree with TRBD1. The material was tumor tissue, obtained from a patient who underwent chemoradiotherapy. Here the CDR3 reads CASSLDRGGYTF. For the CDR3, the DNA is TGTGCCAGCAGTTTAGACAGGGGCGGCTACACCTTC.